This T cell receptor (beta chain) was obtained from a study of OX40 agonist ivuxolimab in advanced cancers. Libraries were prepared by immunoSEQ multiplex PCR; TCRdb keeps only in-frame clonotypes and omits some of them. This table holds 80,000 or so clones, 85% to 90% found once. V dropped 6 bases and J dropped 6; count of bases not matched to a gene: 7. Germline V gives CDR1 MNHNS, CDR2 SASEGT. The CDR3 has 15 residues. The V gene is TRBV6-1, the J gene TRBJ1-5; 11 bases fit TRBD1. The origin of this receptor is an adult with an advanced solid tumor such as melanoma, head and neck, liver or kidney cancer. The specimen was CD4+ or CD8+ T cells sorted from blood, collected in a trial of the OX40 agonist ivuxolimab. CDR3 nucleotide sequence: TGTGCCAGCAGGACGGACAGGGGGCTGGGTCAGCCCCAGCATTTT. Translation: CASRTDRGLGQPQHF.